This record covers a single T cell receptor beta chain. The antigen remains undetermined. The source of the sample is a study of OX40 agonist ivuxolimab in advanced cancers. V lost 3 bases, J lost 0 bases, and 9 bases lay in between. Germline loops: CDR1 KGHSH, CDR2 LQKENI. The CDR3 covers 15 residues. Whole-study results and caveats: Average numbers of expanded clones were greater in CD8+ T cells than in CD4+.

Peripheral blood came from all dose cohorts at three timepoints. Produced via immunoSEQ multiplex PCR; TCRdb's table is partial and in-frame only. The repertoire holds roughly 70,000 clones, with about 91% as singletons. This rearrangement joins TRBV18 to TRBJ2-1; D is possibly TRBD1 (6 bases). The sequence was collected from an adult with an advanced solid tumor such as melanoma, head and neck, liver or kidney cancer. Specimen: CD4+ or CD8+ T cells sorted from blood, collected in a trial of the OX40 agonist ivuxolimab. CDR3 region: CASSPTGPSYNEQFF. DNA of the CDR3: TGTGCCAGCTCACCCACAGGGCCCTCCTACAATGAGCAGTTCTTC.